This T cell receptor (beta chain) came from a study of CDR3 diversity in severe acne. TCRdb passed the PCR reads through MiXCR, listing each CDR3 protein once. This sample yields approximately 77,000 distinct CDR3 sequences, of which about 53% are seen a single time; 11% belongs to the top ten. Trimming removed 4 bases from V and 5 bases from J, with 6 bases in between. This CDR3 region has 12 residues. Germline lookup yields CDR1 MDHEN and CDR2 SYDVKM. The TCR comes from a male donor with severe acne vulgaris. The gene calls are TRBV28 and TRBJ1-5; no definite D call. Sequenced sample: blood. The CDR3 nucleotides read TGTGCCAGCAGTTCGGGGTATCAGCCCCAGCATTTT. Translation gives CASSSGYQPQHF.